The 28 T cell receptor beta chains given below trace back to one sample, sequenced in a study of CD8 T cells in Susac syndrome. Random hexamers were used to reverse transcribe about 0.45 to 1 ug of RNA. TCRdb re-derived calls from the immunoSEQ multiplex PCR reads in MiXCR, one entry per CDR3 protein. Here the sample spans about 130,000 distinct CDR3 sequences, roughly 80% being singletons. Sequencing was done on a sample of CD8+ T cells from PBMCs. Receptor source: a human donor with multiple sclerosis.

The chain joins TRBV4-1 to TRBJ2-2; tentative D call: TRBD2 (5 bases). Between the trimmed V and J ends, which lost 1 base and 3 bases, there was a span of 6 bases. This CDR3 contains 14 residues. The germline V gene encodes CDR1 MGHRA and CDR2 YSYEKL. Here the CDR3 reads CASSQGTYTGELFF. CDR3 DNA sequence: TGCGCCAGCAGCCAAGGGACTTACACCGGGGAGCTGTTTTTT.

This sequence joins TRBV10-3 and TRBJ2-2, with D perhaps being TRBD1 or TRBD2 (5 bases each). This CDR3 spans 13 amino acids. The V gene's germline CDR1 is ENHRY and CDR2 SYGVKD. V lost 6 bases and J lost 6, with 11 bases in between. The DNA of the CDR3 is TGTGCCATCAGAGGGACCACGGCCGGGGAGCTGTTTTTT. It encodes CAIRGTTAGELFF.

V gene TRBV9 combines with J gene TRBJ2-5; no clear D gene. This CDR3 spans 13 amino acids. Germline CDR1 reads SGDLS; CDR2 reads YYNGEE. V lost 7 bases, J lost 4 bases, and 14 bases lay in between. This CDR3 is CASSLDRRETQYF. The CDR3 nucleotides are TGTGCCAGCTCGCTTGACCGACGAGAGACCCAGTACTTC.

This sequence joins TRBV5-1 and TRBJ1-5; TRBD1 agrees at 9 bases. Germline assignment: CDR1 SGHRS and CDR2 YFSETQ. Losses at the gene ends were 4 bases for V and 6 bases for J; bases not matched to a gene: 5. CDR3 length: 14 residues. CDR3 bases: TGCGCCAGCAGCGTTGGACAGGGGAGTCAGCCCCAGCATTTT. It yields the protein CASSVGQGSQPQHF.

J is TRBJ1-2 and V is TRBV18; D is possibly TRBD1 (6 bases). This CDR3 contains 14 residues. Trimming took off 4 bases at V and 5 bases at J, with 14 bases between the two ends. CDR1 and CDR2 (germline): KGHSH, LQKENI. The DNA of the CDR3 is TGTGCCAGCTCACTTCTACCAGGACAGTATGGCTACACCTTC. Translating gives CASSLLPGQYGYTF.

The DNA of the CDR3 is TGTGCCTGGAGTGCCGGGACAGAGAACACCGGGGAGCTGTTTTTT. This codes for CAWSAGTENTGELFF. The chain joins TRBV30 to TRBJ2-2; 7 positions agree with TRBD1. The V gene end was trimmed by 1 base and the J gene end by 1 base; junction bases not matched to a gene: 3. CDR3 length: 15 residues. Germline CDR1 GTSNPN, CDR2 SVGIG (reference sequence).

V gene TRBV30 combines with J gene TRBJ1-2; D not resolved. The CDR3 has 12 residues. The germline V gene encodes CDR1 GTSNPN and CDR2 SVGIG (reference sequence). Trimming shortened V by 3 bases and J by 4 bases, and 9 bases separated the two germline ends. The CDR3 is CAWRFGVYGYTF. The CDR3 coding sequence is TGTGCCTGGAGGTTTGGGGTCTATGGCTACACCTTC.

CDR3 loop: CARSGQGGCPETQYF. The CDR3 DNA follows: TGTGCCAGAAGTGGACAGGGGGGGTGTCCAGAGACCCAGTACTTC. The chain couples TRBV21-1 to TRBJ2-5; TRBD1, as called in the table, went unchecked against the DNA. TRBV21-1 is assigned pseudogene status. This CDR3 contains 15 residues.

The CDR3 nucleotides read TGTGCCAGCAGTTCACCAGGTGGGAATCAGCCCCAGCATTTT. The encoded protein is CASSSPGGNQPQHF. The chain carries TRBV12-3 or TRBV12-4 and TRBJ1-5; D is unclear. The V end was cut by 4 bases, the J end by 4 bases, with 11 bases between. This CDR3 region has 14 residues.

The CDR3 nucleotides are TGTGCCAGTAGTGTTTCACGGAGCTCCTACGAGCAGTACTTC. This translates into CASSVSRSSYEQYF. The chain joins TRBV19 to TRBJ2-7; D remains ambiguous. CDR3 size: 14 residues. Germline V gene data show CDR1 as LNHDA and CDR2 as SQIVND (reference sequence). The germline V and J ends were trimmed by 5 bases and 0 bases, with 11 bases remaining between them.

This clonotype was seen more than once but under ten times. The V gene is TRBV5-5, the J gene TRBJ1-5, with 8 bases fitting TRBD1. The V segment lost 5 bases and the J segment 2 bases; nucleotides outside the gene matches: 6. The CDR3 has 15 amino acids. Germline CDR1 is SGHKS and CDR2 is YYEKEE (reference sequence). DNA of the CDR3: TGTGCCAGCAGACCGGACAGGGTTGGCAATCAGCCCCAGCATTTT. Amino acids: CASRPDRVGNQPQHF.

The genes are TRBV19 and TRBJ2-6; TRBD1 aligns across 9 bases. Looked up from germline, CDR1 is LNHDA and CDR2 is SQIVND (reference sequence). The CDR3 consists of 18 residues. The J segment lost 2 bases and the V segment lost 10 bases, leaving 15 bases of the junction unmatched. The CDR3 spells CATHRGTGIRTGANVLTF. CDR3 coding DNA: TGTGCCACTCATAGAGGGACAGGGATAAGGACTGGGGCCAACGTCCTGACTTTC.

J is TRBJ1-2 and V is TRBV13, with D perhaps TRBD1 (6 bases). This CDR3 has 13 amino acids. The germline V and J ends were trimmed by 0 bases and 8 bases, with 10 bases remaining between them. CDR1 is PRHDT and CDR2 is FYEKMQ in the germline V gene (reference sequence). The CDR3 region is CASSLGQGEGYTF. DNA for the CDR3: TGTGCCAGCAGCTTAGGACAGGGAGAGGGCTACACCTTC.

The chain links TRBV20-1 to TRBJ1-4, with a weak D call TRBD1 (6 bases). This CDR3 comprises 16 residues. Trimming took 0 bases from V and 5 from J, leaving 16 bases between them. Germline V gives CDR1 DFQATT, CDR2 SNEGSKA (reference sequence). CDR3 region: CSARDESGQGNEKLFF. The DNA of the CDR3 is TGCAGTGCTAGAGATGAGTCGGGGCAGGGGAATGAAAAACTGTTTTTT.

The chain employs TRBV19 and TRBJ2-1; 7 nucleotides match TRBD1. With 10 bases clipped from V and 7 bases from J, the junction kept 13 bases outside the gene matches. The CDR3 is 14 residues long. The germline CDR1 and CDR2 sequences are LNHDA and SQIVND (reference sequence). The CDR3 here is CATQTGSSLNEQFF. Written as DNA, the CDR3 is TGTGCCACTCAGACAGGGAGTTCGTTAAATGAGCAGTTCTTC. The full variable domain, rest sourced from reference TRBV19 and TRBJ2-1, is DGGITQSPKYLFRKEGQNVTLSCEQNLNHDAMYWYRQDPGQGLRLIYYSQIVNDFQKGDIAEGYSVSREKKESFPLTVTSAQKNPTAFYLCATQTGSSLNEQFFGPGTRLTVL.

The CDR3 region has the DNA TGTGCCAGCCCCGGGACAGATACTCTCTGGGGCTTCAAAAACATTCAGTACTTC. Its protein is CASPGTDTLWGFKNIQYF. The rearrangement links TRBV6-1 to TRBJ2-4, with 7 nucleotides matching TRBD1. The ends lost 8 bases at V and 3 bases at J; junction bases unmatched: 19. Germline lookup yields CDR1 MNHNS and CDR2 SASEGT. This CDR3 is built from 18 residues.

The chain joins TRBV7-8 to TRBJ2-1; no clear D gene. V was cut by 9 bases and J by 1 base, with 7 bases left in between. The CDR3 runs to 12 residues. Germline V gene data show CDR1 as SGHVS and CDR2 as FQNEAQ. The CDR3 nucleotides read TGTGCCAGTCAGCTTTCCTACAATGAGCAGTTCTTC. It specifies CASQLSYNEQFF.

This clonotype has only a few counts. The chain uses TRBV19 and TRBJ2-7, with a weak D call TRBD2 (6 bases). CDR1 is LNHDA, CDR2 SQIVND, per germline (reference sequence). The CDR3 totals 14 residues. Trimming left V 8 bases short and J 1 base short, with 15 bases between. The CDR3, as DNA: TGTGCCAGTTCCCTCGGGACTCCGTCCTACGAGCAGTACTTC. Translation gives CASSLGTPSYEQYF.

The rearrangement uses TRBV9 and TRBJ1-2; a possible D gene is TRBD1 (5 bases). The germline V gene has CDR1 SGDLS and CDR2 YYNGEE. The CDR3 has 14 amino acids. Trimming left V 4 bases short and J 2 bases short, with 12 bases between. This CDR3 is CASSPGRSNYGYTF. CDR3 coding DNA: TGTGCCAGCAGCCCGGGACGGTCGAACTATGGCTACACCTTC.

This clonotype was detected a few times. The CDR3 nucleotides are TGCGCCAGCAGCCAAACGGACACAGCCTACGAGCAGTACTTC. Protein product: CASSQTDTAYEQYF. The genes are TRBV4-1 and TRBJ2-7; D perhaps matches TRBD1 (5 bases). The CDR3 runs to 14 residues. Per germline, CDR1 MGHRA and CDR2 YSYEKL. The V end was cut by 2 bases, the J end by 2 bases, with 10 bases between.

J is TRBJ2-3 and V is TRBV7-9; 10 bases are a match to TRBD2. This CDR3 spans 16 amino acids. CDR1 and CDR2 (germline): SEHNR, FQNEAQ (reference sequence). The ends lost 5 bases at V and 3 bases at J; junction bases unmatched: 8. The CDR3 sequence: CASSQGAGGVTDTQYF. CDR3 sequence (DNA): TGTGCCAGCAGCCAAGGAGCGGGAGGGGTTACAGATACGCAGTATTTT.

This clonotype was detected only once. The chain recombines TRBV4-1 with TRBJ2-1; possibly TRBD2 for D (5 bases). CDR3 size: 18 residues. The germline CDR1 and CDR2 sequences are MGHRA and YSYEKL. V dropped 2 bases and J dropped 7 bases, with 24 bases sitting between them. The CDR3: CASSQLRVGPRGLNEQFF. DNA of the CDR3: TGCGCCAGCAGCCAATTGCGGGTTGGGCCCCGGGGTTTAAATGAGCAGTTCTTC.

The CDR3 reads CASERGNGELFF. As DNA, the CDR3 is TGTGCCAGCGAACGGGGTAACGGGGAGCTGTTTTTT. The rearrangement joins TRBV7-9 to TRBJ2-2; perhaps TRBD2 as D (5 bases). Germline CDR1 and CDR2: SEHNR and FQNEAQ (reference sequence). Trimming took 8 bases from V and 7 from J, leaving 11 bases between them. The CDR3 is 12 amino acids.

The chain has TRBV12-3 or TRBV12-4 and TRBJ2-1; 9 bases align to TRBD2. The J segment lost 8 bases and the V segment lost 3 bases, leaving 5 bases of the junction unmatched. The CDR3 spans 14 residues. The CDR3 bases are TGTGCCAGCAGTTTGAGCCTAGCGGGGTATGAGCAGTTCTTC. Protein product: CASSLSLAGYEQFF.

This clonotype was detected a few times. V and J are TRBV5-6 and TRBJ2-1; 13 nucleotides match TRBD2. The CDR3 is 17 amino acids. The germline CDR1 and CDR2 sequences are SGHDT and YYEEEE. V dropped 2 bases and J dropped 4; count of bases not matched to a gene: 6. CDR3 bases: TGTGCCAGCAGCTTTAGACTAGCGGGGGGAAGGTACAATGAGCAGTTCTTC. This codes for CASSFRLAGGRYNEQFF.

The chain combines TRBV12-3 or TRBV12-4 with TRBJ2-1; TRBD2 agrees at 9 bases. The CDR3 totals 16 residues. V dropped 6 bases and J dropped 9; count of bases not matched to a gene: 15. The CDR3 here is CASSPEGGRAWGEQFF. The DNA for the CDR3 is TGTGCCAGCAGCCCCGAAGGCGGGAGGGCCTGGGGTGAGCAGTTCTTC.

This clonotype was counted only a few times. The chain uses TRBV4-1 and TRBJ1-1; no reliable D call. The germline V gene encodes CDR1 MGHRA and CDR2 YSYEKL. This CDR3 contains 13 residues. Trimming pared 1 base from V and 1 base from J, leaving 4 bases between. Here the CDR3 reads CASSQVANTEAFF. CDR3 nucleotides: TGCGCCAGCAGCCAAGTGGCGAACACTGAAGCTTTCTTT.

V and J are TRBV6-5 and TRBJ2-1; D remains ambiguous. V lost 0 bases, J lost 8 bases, and 8 bases lay in between. CDR3 length: 13 residues. Germline CDR1 MNHEY, CDR2 SVGAGI. CDR3 region: CASSYSIGHEQFF. In nucleotides, the CDR3 is TGTGCCAGCAGTTACTCGATTGGCCATGAGCAGTTCTTC.